A single sample gave rise to the 21 T cell receptor beta chains below, sequenced in a study of T cell changes during pregnancy in multiple sclerosis. The assay was immunoSEQ multiplex PCR, and TCRdb's table has in-frame clones only and misses some. The profile shows tens of thousands of clones, around 92% of them singletons. The sample in question was CD4+ T cells from peripheral blood mononuclear cells, obtained after pregnancy. The receptors stem from a female donor in good health, enrolled as a control in a pregnancy study.

This chain links TRBV7-8 with TRBJ1-1, with TRBD1 matching 8 bases. The germline gives CDR1 SGHVS, CDR2 FQNEAQ. V was pared by 5 bases and J by 2 bases, with 13 bases of the junction left unmatched. The CDR3 covers 17 residues. DNA of the CDR3: TGTGCCAGCAGCCTGATCCGGGACAGGCAAGCTAACACTGAAGCTTTCTTT. Amino acid sequence: CASSLIRDRQANTEAFF.

The chain combines TRBV5-6 with TRBJ2-5; 10 bases align to TRBD1. The CDR3 runs to 17 residues. Germline assignment: CDR1 SGHDT and CDR2 YYEEEE. Trimming removed 3 bases from V and 2 bases from J; junction bases left unmatched: 10. The CDR3 spells CASSSTGQGGGQETQYF. CDR3 in DNA: TGTGCCAGCAGCTCCACCGGACAGGGGGGAGGGCAAGAGACCCAGTACTTC.

The V call is TRBV7-9, the J call TRBJ1-1; maybe TRBD1 (6 bases). V shed 4 bases and J shed 1 base, with 22 bases lying between them. This CDR3 contains 18 residues. In germline, CDR1 is SEHNR, CDR2 FQNEAQ (reference sequence). The CDR3 sequence: CASSSTVGGTGRNTEAFF. DNA for the CDR3: TGTGCCAGCAGCTCCACGGTAGGGGGTACCGGTCGGAACACTGAAGCTTTCTTT.

The V gene is TRBV6-5, the J gene TRBJ2-2, with D perhaps matching TRBD2 (5 bases). The CDR3 is made up of 13 amino acids. Germline V gives CDR1 MNHEY, CDR2 SVGAGI. V lost 5 bases, J lost 5 bases, and 9 bases lay in between. CDR3 loop: CASSRGYTGELFF. CDR3 DNA: TGTGCCAGCAGTAGAGGGTATACCGGGGAGCTGTTTTTT.

The V gene is TRBV5-4, the J gene TRBJ1-6; a weak D match, TRBD1 (6 bases). Germline CDR1 SGHNT, CDR2 YYREEE (reference sequence). This CDR3 contains 14 residues. V was pared by 4 bases and J by 4 bases, with 9 bases between. This CDR3 is CASSPGQYNSPLHF. CDR3 DNA sequence: TGTGCCAGCAGCCCAGGACAGTATAATTCACCCCTCCACTTT.

This clone was recorded only once. The chain joins TRBV4-3 to TRBJ2-2; the match to TRBD2 covers 9 bases. Germline V lookup: CDR1 LGHNA, CDR2 YSLEER. The CDR3 has 16 amino acids. V shed 4 bases, J shed 5 bases, and the junction held 8 bases outside the gene matches. The CDR3 here is CASSPISGSFTGELFF. The CDR3 coding sequence is TGCGCCAGCAGCCCCATTAGCGGGAGCTTTACCGGGGAGCTGTTTTTT.

The chain combines TRBV18 with TRBJ2-1; TRBD2 matches at 12 bases. The CDR3 extends over 15 amino acids. After removal of 4 bases from V and 5 bases from J, the junction contained 3 bases not matched to a gene. CDR1 is KGHSH, CDR2 LQKENI, per germline. The CDR3 nucleotides read TGTGCCAGCTCACTCCGGACTAGCGGGGACAATGAGCAGTTCTTC. This sequence encodes CASSLRTSGDNEQFF.

J is TRBJ2-7 and V is TRBV5-1; possible D gene TRBD2, 6 bases. The CDR3 has 14 residues. The germline V gene has CDR1 SGHRS and CDR2 YFSETQ. The V gene lost 0 bases and the J gene lost 6 bases, with 13 bases spanning the gap. This CDR3 is CASSLGGRLVEQYF. The CDR3, as DNA: TGCGCCAGCAGCTTGGGTGGGAGGTTGGTCGAGCAGTACTTC.

This clone was recorded once. The chain is built from TRBV5-5 and TRBJ2-1; 11 bases map to TRBD2. V lost 5 bases to trimming and J lost 0 bases; unmatched junction nucleotides: 10. CDR1 and CDR2 from the germline V gene are SGHKS and YYEKEE (reference sequence). CDR3 length equals 18 residues. CDR3 coding DNA: TGTGCCAGCAGTTTCACTAGCGGGAGTCAAAGCTCCTACAATGAGCAGTTCTTC. Its translation: CASSFTSGSQSSYNEQFF. The variable domain in full, completed from reference TRBV5-5 and TRBJ2-1, reads DAGVTQSPTHLIKTRGQQVTLRCSPISGHKSVSWYQQVLGQGPQFIFQYYEKEERGRGNFPDRFSARQFPNYSSELNVNALLLGDSALYLCASSFTSGSQSSYNEQFFGPGTRLTVL.

The gene calls are TRBV10-3 and TRBJ2-7; 9 nucleotides agree with TRBD1. The CDR3 contains 13 residues. With V trimmed by 6 bases and J by 3 bases, 3 bases remained unmatched. Germline CDR1 ENHRY, CDR2 SYGVKD. In nucleotides, the CDR3 is TGTGCCATCAGCACGGGACAGGGCTACGAGCAGTACTTC. It specifies CAISTGQGYEQYF.

The chain recombines TRBV7-9 with TRBJ2-7; 11 positions match TRBD2. Germline CDR1 SEHNR, CDR2 FQNEAQ (reference sequence). The CDR3 is 17 residues long. Trimming removed 1 base from V and 0 bases from J; junction bases left unmatched: 5. CDR3 in DNA: TGTGCCAGCAGCTTAGGGAGACTAGCGGGGAGCTCCTACGAGCAGTACTTC. It specifies CASSLGRLAGSSYEQYF.

This rearrangement joins TRBV28 to TRBJ2-7; D perhaps matches TRBD2 (6 bases). This CDR3 has 13 residues. Germline assignment: CDR1 MDHEN and CDR2 SYDVKM. V dropped 4 bases and J dropped 2 bases, with 9 bases sitting between them. The CDR3 protein is CASSSPGAYEQYF. The DNA of the CDR3 is TGTGCCAGCAGTTCCCCGGGGGCCTACGAGCAGTACTTC.

The V gene is TRBV5-8, the J gene TRBJ1-4; D remains unclear. Germline V CDR1 and CDR2: SGHTS, YDEGEE. Between the trimmed V and J ends, which lost 1 base and 4 bases, there was a span of 11 bases. The length of the CDR3 is 15 residues. CDR3 region: CASSLSLTLNEKLFF. Written as DNA, the CDR3 is TGTGCCAGCAGCTTGTCCCTAACCCTTAATGAAAAACTGTTTTTT.

This clone was counted a single time. This chain uses TRBV7-2 with TRBJ1-2; D possibly corresponds to TRBD1 (6 bases). The CDR3 totals 13 residues. The germline gives CDR1 SGHTA, CDR2 FQGNSA. The V and J ends lost 5 bases and 9 bases respectively, with 16 bases between them. CDR3 nucleotides: TGTGCCAGCAGCCGGACAGTAAGAGGAAGCTACACCTTC. This codes for CASSRTVRGSYTF.

This chain joins TRBV10-3 and TRBJ2-3; 9 nucleotides align to TRBD2. Trimming cost V 6 bases and J 5 bases; bases outside gene matches: 6. Germline CDR1 and CDR2: ENHRY and SYGVKD. CDR3 size: 14 residues. CDR3 coding DNA: TGTGCCATCAGGGCGGGACTAGCAGGAGATACGCAGTATTTT. Protein product: CAIRAGLAGDTQYF.

This clone was observed a single time. The genes are TRBV10-3 and TRBJ1-1, with D unresolved. V shed 0 bases and J shed 6 bases, with 17 bases lying between them. The germline CDR1 and CDR2 sequences are ENHRY and SYGVKD. CDR3 length: 16 residues. The CDR3 nucleotides read TGTGCCATCAGTGAGTCGAATGGGGAGAGGTTCGCTGAAGCTTTCTTT. Its translation is CAISESNGERFAEAFF.

The CDR3, as DNA: TGTGCCAGCAGCTTAGGAGCGGAATCCGGGGAGCTGTTTTTT. Protein sequence: CASSLGAESGELFF. The chain joins TRBV11-3 to TRBJ2-2, with TRBD2 as a possible D gene (5 bases). Trimming left V 1 base short and J 6 bases short, with 9 bases between. The CDR3 consists of 14 residues. Germline V CDR1 and CDR2: SGHNT, YENEEA.

V is TRBV29-1 and J is TRBJ1-1; possibly TRBD1 for D (6 bases). The V end was cut by 6 bases, the J end by 2 bases, with 10 bases between. Germline-derived CDR1 and CDR2 are SQVTM and ANQGSEA. The CDR3 extends over 12 amino acids. CDR3: CSVGHTNTEAFF. The CDR3 nucleotides read TGCAGCGTGGGACATACTAACACTGAAGCTTTCTTT.

The chain combines TRBV19 with TRBJ1-1; unclear D gene. Trimming pared 5 bases from V and 2 bases from J, leaving 9 bases between. Germline lookup yields CDR1 LNHDA and CDR2 SQIVND (reference sequence). This CDR3 has 13 residues. The CDR3 here is CASSFQINTEAFF. The CDR3 DNA reads TGTGCCAGTAGTTTCCAAATTAACACTGAAGCTTTCTTT.

This clone occurred a few times. V and J are TRBV30 and TRBJ1-1; the match to TRBD1 covers 12 bases. CDR3 size: 12 residues. Germline V gene data show CDR1 as GTSNPN and CDR2 as SVGIG (reference sequence). The junction had 5 bases not matched to a gene; V was cut back by 5 bases and J by 10 bases. The CDR3 coding sequence is TGTGCCTGGGGAAGGGACAGGGGGCGAGCTTTCTTT. This translates into CAWGRDRGRAFF.

The genes are TRBV19 and TRBJ2-2; TRBD1 might be the D (5 bases). Deletions cut 6 bases from V and 1 base from J, with 12 bases between. This CDR3 contains 15 residues. Germline V gene lookup returns CDR1 LNHDA and CDR2 SQIVND (reference sequence). Written as DNA, the CDR3 is TGTGCCAGTAGGGTGGGGCAGGTGAACACCGGGGAGCTGTTTTTT. Translation: CASRVGQVNTGELFF.